This TCR beta chain was sequenced in a study of blood T cell repertoires in COVID-19. This CDR3 is built from 16 residues. V was pared by 5 bases and J by 6 bases, with 21 bases between. In germline, CDR1 is SGHTA, CDR2 FQGNSA. In the original workflow: From reference gene primer amplification, estimates of nucleated cell counts were derived. Sequencing used immunoSEQ multiplex PCR; TCRdb keeps in-frame clones, though not all of them. From that table come the V and J calls and clone size; the DNA was used to work out D and trimming. The data show 150,000 to 200,000 clones, with roughly four fifths seen just once and less than 20% held by the top ten.

The sequenced sample was peripheral blood. The receptor comes from a woman older than 75 with acute or convalescent COVID-19. V and J are TRBV7-2 and TRBJ2-3, with TRBD2 as a possible D gene (5 bases). In DNA form, the CDR3 reads TGTGCCAGCAGCCCGCGGGTTCTGGGCATTAGTGATACGCAGTATTTT. Its translation is CASSPRVLGISDTQYF.